This is a list of T cell receptor beta chains from one sample in a study of T cell changes during pregnancy in multiple sclerosis. Using immunoSEQ multiplex PCR, the repertoire was profiled, and TCRdb retains in-frame clones only, with some absent. The table records 35,000 to 55,000 clones, about 90% of them present only once. The input for sequencing was CD4+ T cells from peripheral blood mononuclear cells, taken in the third trimester of pregnancy. These TCRs come from a female donor with multiple sclerosis, enrolled in a pregnancy study. Each CDR3 is given with its conserved first and last residue. A D gene is named only where the DNA matches it firmly. The size field is filled for only some rows; it gives once, few, many or a size class.

size	V	D	J	CDR3	DNA
NA	TRBV19	NA	TRBJ1-1	CASSIGRGFGTEAFF	TGTGCCAGTAGTATAGGAAGGGGCTTCGGCACTGAAGCTTTCTTT
NA	TRBV2	NA	TRBJ2-7	CASSDLRGPYEQYF	TGTGCCAGCAGTGACCTCAGGGGCCCCTACGAGCAGTACTTC
NA	TRBV19	NA	TRBJ1-1	CASSMKGDTEAFF	TGTGCCAGTAGTATGAAGGGGGACACTGAAGCTTTCTTT
NA	TRBV27	NA	TRBJ1-2	CASSLTGFGYTF	TGTGCCAGCAGTTTAACAGGGTTTGGCTACACCTTC
NA	TRBV6-6	NA	TRBJ1-6	CASSYLDSPLHF	TGTGCCAGCAGTTACCTAGATTCACCCCTCCACTTT
NA	TRBV5-4	TRBD1	TRBJ1-3	CASTITSGGFSGNTIYF	TGTGCCAGCACTATCACCTCAGGGGGGTTCTCTGGAAACACCATATATTTT
once	TRBV7-3	NA	TRBJ1-1	CASSLTPGGNTEAFF	TGTGCCAGCAGCTTAACGCCAGGAGGGAACACTGAAGCTTTCTTT
once	TRBV20-1	NA	TRBJ2-7	CSASDSYEQYF	TGCAGTGCTTCGGACAGCTACGAGCAGTACTTC
NA	TRBV7-9	NA	TRBJ1-1	CASSVPGGLWTEAFF	TGTGCCAGCAGCGTCCCGGGGGGGCTGTGGACTGAAGCTTTCTTT
NA	TRBV28	TRBD2	TRBJ2-2	CASLVGGDTGELFF	TGTGCCAGCTTGGTGGGAGGGGACACCGGGGAGCTGTTTTTT
NA	TRBV4-2	NA	TRBJ1-1	CASSQGKVERTEAFF	TGTGCCAGCAGCCAAGGAAAGGTGGAGAGGACTGAAGCTTTCTTT
few	TRBV29-1	NA	TRBJ2-7	CSVVVEYEQYF	TGCAGCGTTGTGGTAGAGTACGAGCAGTACTTC
NA	TRBV28	TRBD1	TRBJ1-5	CASGFRQGRNQPQHF	TGTGCCAGCGGATTTAGACAGGGACGCAATCAGCCCCAGCATTTT
NA	TRBV28	TRBD2	TRBJ2-3	CASSSRGLAGLTDTQYF	TGTGCCAGCAGTTCCCGCGGGCTAGCGGGACTCACAGATACGCAGTATTTT
NA	TRBV27	TRBD1	TRBJ1-3	CASSLTGGSGNTIYF	TGTGCCAGCAGTTTAACAGGGGGCTCGGGAAACACCATATATTTT
NA	TRBV4-2	TRBD2	TRBJ2-7	CASSQTSGRFSYEQYF	TGTGCCAGCAGCCAAACTAGCGGGAGGTTCTCCTACGAGCAGTACTTC
NA	TRBV9	NA	TRBJ2-1	CASSVGSGKGNEQFF	TGTGCCAGCAGCGTAGGAAGCGGAAAAGGCAATGAGCAGTTCTTC
NA	TRBV11-2	NA	TRBJ1-5	CASSLAGIDQPQHF	TGTGCCAGCAGCTTAGCAGGGATTGATCAGCCCCAGCATTTT
NA	TRBV2	NA	TRBJ1-3	CASSSQALRNTIYF	TGTGCCAGCAGTTCACAGGCTCTGAGAAACACCATATATTTT
NA	TRBV4-1	TRBD2	TRBJ2-3	CASSQEGTSGSTDTQYF	TGCGCCAGCAGCCAAGAGGGGACTAGCGGGAGCACAGATACGCAGTATTTT
NA	TRBV14	TRBD1	TRBJ1-4	CASSQSTGQVSQATNEKLFF	TGTGCCAGCAGCCAATCCACCGGACAGGTTTCTCAAGCAACTAATGAAAAACTGTTTTTT
NA	TRBV7-9	NA	TRBJ1-1	CASTGTAGTEAFF	TGTGCCAGCACCGGAACGGCGGGAACTGAAGCTTTCTTT
NA	TRBV19	TRBD1	TRBJ2-1	CASSGRQGGYNEQFF	TGTGCCAGTTCGGGGAGACAGGGTGGCTACAATGAGCAGTTCTTC
NA	TRBV7-6	TRBD2	TRBJ2-3	CASSLIPGGQGTQYF	TGTGCCAGCAGCTTAATCCCGGGAGGGCAGGGTACGCAGTATTTT
NA	TRBV18	TRBD2	TRBJ2-5	CASSPIAGDQETQYF	TGTGCCAGCTCACCTATAGCGGGAGACCAAGAGACCCAGTACTTC